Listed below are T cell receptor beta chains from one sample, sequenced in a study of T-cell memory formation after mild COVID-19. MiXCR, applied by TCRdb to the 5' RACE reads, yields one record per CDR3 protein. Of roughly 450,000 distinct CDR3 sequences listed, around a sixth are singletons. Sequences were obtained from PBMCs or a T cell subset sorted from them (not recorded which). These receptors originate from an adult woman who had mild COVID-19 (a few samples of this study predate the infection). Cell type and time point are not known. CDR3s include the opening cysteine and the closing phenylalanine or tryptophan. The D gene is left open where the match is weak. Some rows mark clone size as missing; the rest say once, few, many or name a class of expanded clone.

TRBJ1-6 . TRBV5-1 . CASRSGASNSPLHF TGCGCCAGCAGATCGGGGGCAAGTAATTCACCCCTCCACTTT
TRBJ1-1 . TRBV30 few CAWSTSGQAEAFF TGTGCCTGGAGTACCTCGGGACAAGCTGAAGCTTTCTTT
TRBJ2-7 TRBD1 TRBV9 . CASSVGQVLAEQYF TGTGCCAGCAGCGTCGGACAGGTCCTTGCCGAGCAGTACTTC
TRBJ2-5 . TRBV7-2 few CASSQPGPLPGETQYF TGTGCCAGCAGCCAACCCGGGCCACTCCCGGGAGAGACCCAGTACTTC
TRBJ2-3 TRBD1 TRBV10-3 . CAISGTGVEGTQYF TGTGCCATCAGCGGGACAGGGGTAGAGGGTACGCAGTATTTT
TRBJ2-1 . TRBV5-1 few CASSPRWGVDEQFF TGCGCCAGCTCCCCTCGGTGGGGGGTGGATGAGCAGTTCTTC
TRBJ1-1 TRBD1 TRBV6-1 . CASSDREDRGAYTEAFF TGTGCCAGCAGTGACAGGGAGGACAGGGGCGCCTACACTGAAGCTTTCTTT
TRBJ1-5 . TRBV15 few CATSRTNQPQHF TGTGCCACCAGCAGGACAAATCAGCCCCAGCATTTT
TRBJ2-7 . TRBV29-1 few CSATAAANEQYF TGCAGCGCCACGGCGGCAGCAAACGAGCAGTACTTC
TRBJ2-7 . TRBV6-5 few CASQKPGGSYEQYF TGTGCCAGCCAAAAACCCGGGGGATCCTACGAGCAGTACTTC
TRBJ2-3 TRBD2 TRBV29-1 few CSALSGSPSF TGCAGCGCCCTAAGCGGGAGCCCGTCTTTT
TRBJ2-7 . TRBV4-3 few CASSQGRQEPYEQYF TGCGCCAGCAGCCAAGGTAGACAGGAACCCTACGAGCAGTACTTC
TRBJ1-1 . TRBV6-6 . CASSEAQPNAEAFF TGTGCCAGCAGTGAGGCACAGCCCAACGCTGAAGCTTTCTTT
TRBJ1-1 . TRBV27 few CASSIQTGGAEAFF TGTGCCAGCAGTATTCAAACAGGTGGGGCTGAAGCTTTCTTT
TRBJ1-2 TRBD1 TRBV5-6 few CASSLGTGKVGYTF TGTGCCAGCAGCTTGGGGACAGGGAAAGTTGGCTACACCTTC
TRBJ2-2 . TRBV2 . CASGTLNTGELFF TGTGCCAGCGGTACACTGAACACCGGGGAGCTGTTTTTT
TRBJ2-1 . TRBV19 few CASSIAPVVAYNEQFF TGTGCCAGTAGTATAGCCCCCGTGGTAGCCTACAATGAGCAGTTCTTC
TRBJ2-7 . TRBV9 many CASSVSPRPEEQYF TGTGCCAGCAGCGTTTCCCCCCGTCCGGAAGAGCAGTACTTC
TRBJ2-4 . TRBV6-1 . CASSEAGSGVGIQYF TGTGCCAGCAGTGAAGCGGGCTCGGGGGTTGGCATTCAGTACTTC
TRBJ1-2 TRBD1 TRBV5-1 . CASSVGQGAQAYGYTF TGCGCCAGCAGCGTTGGACAGGGGGCGCAAGCCTATGGCTACACCTTC
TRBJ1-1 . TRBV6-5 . CASQGHRNTEAFF TGTGCCAGCCAGGGACACCGGAACACTGAAGCTTTCTTT
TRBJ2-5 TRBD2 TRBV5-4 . CASSATWDYRNQETQYF TGTGCCAGCAGCGCTACTTGGGACTACCGAAACCAAGAGACCCAGTACTTC
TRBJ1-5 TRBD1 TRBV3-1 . CASSRDSGNQPQHF TGTGCCAGCAGCCGGGACAGCGGCAATCAGCCCCAGCATTTT
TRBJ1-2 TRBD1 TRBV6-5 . CASGGPGGTPYGYTF TGTGCCAGCGGGGGCCCAGGGGGCACCCCCTATGGCTACACCTTC
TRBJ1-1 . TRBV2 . CASWREVTTEAFF TGTGCCAGCTGGCGAGAGGTAACCACTGAAGCTTTCTTT
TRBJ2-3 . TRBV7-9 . CASSRQTGHTDTQYF TGTGCCAGCAGCAGGCAGACAGGACACACAGATACGCAGTATTTT
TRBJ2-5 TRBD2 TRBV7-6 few CASSLEVLAGGRETQYF TGTGCCAGCAGCTTAGAGGTCTTAGCGGGGGGCCGGGAGACCCAGTACTTC